A single sample gave rise to the 19 T cell receptor beta chains below, sequenced in a study of blood T cell repertoires in COVID-19. The table came from immunoSEQ multiplex PCR; TCRdb's copy has only in-frame clones and leaves some out. The table lists some 180,000 clones, 75% to 95% of them singletons. Sequencing was performed on peripheral blood. The receptors here all came from a man in his fifties or sixties with acute or convalescent COVID-19.

The rearrangement links TRBV7-8 to TRBJ2-1; 10 bases match TRBD2. V was pared by 8 bases and J by 4 bases, with 5 bases of the junction left unmatched. The CDR3 is made up of 14 amino acids. In germline, CDR1 is SGHVS, CDR2 FQNEAQ. CDR3 protein: CASGAGGLYNEQFF. DNA for the CDR3: TGTGCCAGCGGAGCGGGAGGGTTGTACAATGAGCAGTTCTTC.

The chain links TRBV7-8 to TRBJ1-4; TRBD1 matches 11 bases. The CDR3 is made up of 17 amino acids. V lost 5 bases to trimming and J lost 1 base; unmatched junction nucleotides: 6. Germline V gene data show CDR1 as SGHVS and CDR2 as FQNEAQ. CDR3 protein: CASSRGQGAETNEKLFF. The CDR3 region has the DNA TGTGCCAGCAGCCGAGGACAGGGGGCTGAAACTAATGAAAAACTGTTTTTT. The variable domain in full, with the rest retrieved from reference TRBV7-8 and TRBJ1-4, is GAGVSQSPRYKVAKRGQDVALRCDPISGHVSLFWYQQALGQGPEFLTYFQNEAQLDKSGLPSDRFFAERPEGSVSTLKIQRTQQEDSAVYLCASSRGQGAETNEKLFFGSGTQLSVL.

This rearrangement joins TRBV5-6 to TRBJ1-1, with 7 bases lining up with TRBD1. The J segment lost 5 bases and the V segment lost 4 bases, leaving 8 bases of the junction unmatched. The CDR3 spans 14 residues. CDR1 is SGHDT and CDR2 is YYEEEE in the germline V gene. CDR3 DNA sequence: TGTGCCAGCAGCCTGACAGGGTTTGAGACTGAAGCTTTCTTT. This encodes CASSLTGFETEAFF.

The rearrangement uses TRBV19 and TRBJ2-5; tentatively, D is TRBD2 (6 bases). The CDR3 length is 13 residues. V lost 10 bases to trimming and J lost 5 bases, with 17 bases between them. Germline V gene data show CDR1 as LNHDA and CDR2 as SQIVND (reference sequence). The CDR3 here is CATCRTIGETQYF. In DNA form, the CDR3 reads TGTGCCACATGCCGGACTATCGGGGAGACCCAGTACTTC.

The chain carries TRBV7-2 and TRBJ2-1; D gene unclear. V lost 5 bases to trimming and J lost 3 bases, with 14 bases between them. The CDR3 is 15 residues long. Germline assignment: CDR1 SGHTA and CDR2 FQGNSA. The CDR3 is CASSLGFLDYNEQFF. In nucleotides, the CDR3 is TGTGCCAGCAGCCTAGGGTTTTTAGACTACAATGAGCAGTTCTTC.

The V and J genes are TRBV5-1 and TRBJ2-1; tentatively, D is TRBD2 (7 bases). With 7 bases removed from V and 9 bases from J, the gap between germline ends came to 17 bases. The CDR3 sequence is 13 residues long. CDR1 and CDR2 from the germline V gene are SGHRS and YFSETQ. CDR3: CASGEGGRIEQFF. The CDR3 DNA sequence: TGCGCCAGCGGGGAGGGGGGGCGAATTGAGCAGTTCTTC.

The count of this clone is one. The rearrangement links TRBV5-1 to TRBJ1-2; TRBD1 aligns across 7 bases. The V and J ends lost 0 bases and 6 bases, in that order; junction bases with no gene match: 5. Germline CDR1 is SGHRS and CDR2 is YFSETQ. The CDR3 has 14 amino acids. The CDR3 bases are TGCGCCAGCAGCTTGGCCAGACAGGGTGATGGCTACACCTTC. This gives the protein CASSLARQGDGYTF.

The chain uses TRBV7-9 and TRBJ1-2; 7 nucleotides line up with TRBD1. The CDR3 spans 13 residues. Per the germline V gene, CDR1 is SEHNR and CDR2 is FQNEAQ (reference sequence). J was trimmed by 3 bases and V by 7 bases; bases with no gene match: 5. As DNA, the CDR3 is TGTGCCAGCAATCGACAGGGAGACTATGGCTACACCTTC. Translating gives CASNRQGDYGYTF.

This chain connects TRBV6-5 to TRBJ2-7; a weak D match, TRBD1 (6 bases). The CDR3 contains 15 residues. CDR1 MNHEY and CDR2 SVGAGI come from the germline V gene. The V end lost 0 bases, the J end lost 2 bases, and 11 bases lay between the germline ends. CDR3 in DNA: TGTGCCAGCAGTTACTCAGACAGGAGCACCTACGAGCAGTACTTC. It specifies CASSYSDRSTYEQYF.

This clone was counted a single time. This chain links TRBV29-1 with TRBJ1-1; no firm D call. CDR1 is SQVTM and CDR2 is ANQGSEA in the germline V gene. Trimming removed 4 bases at V and 1 base at J, with 7 bases between. The CDR3 is made up of 12 amino acids. CDR3 sequence: CSVGRQNTEAFF. CDR3 in DNA: TGCAGCGTTGGCAGGCAGAACACTGAAGCTTTCTTT.

This chain connects TRBV2 to TRBJ2-1, with 8 nucleotides matching TRBD2. Germline trimming cut 7 bases from V and 4 bases from J; bases unmatched to any gene: 9. The CDR3 spans 15 residues. Per germline, CDR1 SNHLY and CDR2 FYNNEI. CDR3 sequence reads: CASTNLAGTYNEQFF. CDR3 coding DNA: TGTGCCAGCACTAACCTAGCGGGTACATACAATGAGCAGTTCTTC.

This clone showed up just once. This sequence joins TRBV5-1 and TRBJ1-1; D ambiguous. This CDR3 comprises 15 residues. V was shortened by 3 bases and J by 0 bases, with 12 bases between the two germline ends. Germline-derived CDR1 and CDR2 are SGHRS and YFSETQ. The CDR3 here is CASSSLGGLNTEAFF. In DNA, the CDR3 is TGCGCCAGCAGCTCCCTAGGAGGCCTGAACACTGAAGCTTTCTTT.

The chain employs TRBV5-1 and TRBJ2-7; the match to TRBD1 covers 8 bases. Germline CDR1 and CDR2: SGHRS and YFSETQ. This CDR3 is 18 amino acids long. Losses at the gene ends were 2 bases for V and 0 bases for J; bases not matched to a gene: 13. In nucleotides, the CDR3 is TGCGCCAGCAGCTTTGGGGGTGGGACAGGAGACCCCTCCTACGAGCAGTACTTC. This gives the protein CASSFGGGTGDPSYEQYF.

This CDR3 reads CASSLVLLAGAQIYNEQFF. Written as DNA, the CDR3 is TGTGCCAGCAGCTTGGTTCTCCTAGCGGGGGCCCAAATTTACAATGAGCAGTTCTTC. The rearrangement joins TRBV5-4 to TRBJ2-1, with 10 nucleotides matching TRBD2. Germline V gene sequence: CDR1 SGHNT, CDR2 YYREEE (reference sequence). CDR3 length: 19 amino acids. V trimming: 0 bases; J trimming: 4 bases; junction bases outside the gene matches: 13. Full variable domain (missing parts from reference TRBV5-4 and TRBJ2-1): ETGVTQSPTHLIKTRGQQVTLRCSSQSGHNTVSWYQQALGQGPQFIFQYYREEENGRGNFPPRFSGLQFPNYSSELNVNALELDDSALYLCASSLVLLAGAQIYNEQFFGPGTRLTVL.

This chain joins TRBV5-1 and TRBJ1-2; 9 bases map to TRBD1. CDR1 SGHRS and CDR2 YFSETQ come from the germline V gene. The CDR3 has 16 residues. V was pared by 0 bases and J by 5 bases, with 8 bases of the junction left unmatched. The CDR3 protein is CASSLGDRDLWYGYTF. DNA for the CDR3: TGCGCCAGCAGCTTGGGGGACAGGGACCTTTGGTATGGCTACACCTTC.

The chain links TRBV19 to TRBJ1-6; no firm D call. The V gene lost 6 bases and the J gene lost 0 bases, with 3 bases spanning the gap. Germline values: CDR1 LNHDA, CDR2 SQIVND (reference sequence). The CDR3 has 13 residues. The CDR3 DNA is TGTGCCAGTAGCAGCTCCTATAATTCACCCCTCCACTTT. Translating it yields CASSSSYNSPLHF.

The chain carries TRBV2 and TRBJ1-4, with D possibly matching TRBD1 (5 bases). The CDR3 consists of 13 residues. The V gene's germline CDR1 is SNHLY and CDR2 FYNNEI. V was cut by 6 bases and J by 2 bases, with 7 bases left in between. The CDR3 sequence is CASRRGTNEKLFF. DNA for the CDR3: TGTGCCAGCAGAAGGGGTACTAATGAAAAACTGTTTTTT.

The V call is TRBV18, the J call TRBJ2-1, with 10 bases lining up with TRBD2. In germline, CDR1 is KGHSH, CDR2 LQKENI. The CDR3 consists of 18 residues. V was pared by 0 bases and J by 0 bases, with 5 bases of the junction left unmatched. For the CDR3, the DNA is TGTGCCAGCTCACCACCGGGGGCTAGCGGGAGCTCCTACAATGAGCAGTTCTTC. Translation gives CASSPPGASGSSYNEQFF.

Only a few counts were recorded for this clone. This chain uses TRBV7-9 with TRBJ1-1; no definite D call. CDR3 size: 14 residues. CDR1 and CDR2 from the germline V gene are SEHNR and FQNEAQ (reference sequence). The V and J ends lost 2 bases and 3 bases respectively, with 10 bases between them. The CDR3 DNA reads as TGTGCCAGCAGCTTAAGTCCGGAGGACACTGAAGCTTTCTTT. Translation gives CASSLSPEDTEAFF.